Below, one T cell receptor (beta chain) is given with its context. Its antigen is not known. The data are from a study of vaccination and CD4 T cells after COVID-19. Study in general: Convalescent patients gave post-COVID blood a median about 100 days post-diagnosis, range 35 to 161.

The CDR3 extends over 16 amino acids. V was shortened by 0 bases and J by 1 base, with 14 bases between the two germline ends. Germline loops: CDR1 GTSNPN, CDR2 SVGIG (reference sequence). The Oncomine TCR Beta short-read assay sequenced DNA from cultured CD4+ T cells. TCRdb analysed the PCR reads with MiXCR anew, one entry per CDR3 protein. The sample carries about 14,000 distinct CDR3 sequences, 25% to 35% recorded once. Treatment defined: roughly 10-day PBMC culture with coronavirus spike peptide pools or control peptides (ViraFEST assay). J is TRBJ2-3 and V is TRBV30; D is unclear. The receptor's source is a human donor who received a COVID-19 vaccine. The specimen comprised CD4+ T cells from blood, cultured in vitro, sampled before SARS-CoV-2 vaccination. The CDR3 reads CAWSVPWPLGTDTQYF. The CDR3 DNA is TGTGCCTGGAGTGTACCATGGCCCCTGGGCACAGATACGCAGTATTTT.